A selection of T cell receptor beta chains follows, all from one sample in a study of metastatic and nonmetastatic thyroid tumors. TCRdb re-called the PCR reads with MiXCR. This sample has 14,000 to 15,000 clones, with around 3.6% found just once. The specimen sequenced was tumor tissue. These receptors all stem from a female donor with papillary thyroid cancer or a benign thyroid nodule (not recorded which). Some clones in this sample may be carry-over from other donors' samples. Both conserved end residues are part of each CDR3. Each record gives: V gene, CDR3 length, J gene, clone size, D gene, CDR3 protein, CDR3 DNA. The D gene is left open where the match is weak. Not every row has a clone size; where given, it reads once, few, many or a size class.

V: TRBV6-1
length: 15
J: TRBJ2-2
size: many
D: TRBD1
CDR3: CASRDTGVNTGELFF
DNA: TGTGCCAGCAGAGATACAGGGGTAAACACCGGGGAGCTGTTTTTT

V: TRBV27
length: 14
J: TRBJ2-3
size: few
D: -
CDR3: CASRGGIGADTQYF
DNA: TGTGCCAGCCGAGGGGGGATCGGCGCAGATACGCAGTATTTT

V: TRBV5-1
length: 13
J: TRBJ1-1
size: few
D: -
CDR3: CASSFRGNTEAFF
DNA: TGCGCCAGCAGCTTCAGGGGAAACACTGAAGCTTTCTTT

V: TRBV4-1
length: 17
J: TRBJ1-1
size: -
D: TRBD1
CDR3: CASSPTPTGTVNTEAFF
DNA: TGCGCCAGCAGCCCTACCCCCACCGGGACAGTGAACACTGAAGCTTTCTTT

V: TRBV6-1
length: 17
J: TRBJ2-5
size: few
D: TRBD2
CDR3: CASSEKWGLAGVETQYF
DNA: TGTGCCAGCAGTGAAAAATGGGGACTAGCGGGAGTAGAGACCCAGTACTTC

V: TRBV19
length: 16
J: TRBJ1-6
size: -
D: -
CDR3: CASSDASGSYNSPLHF
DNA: TGTGCCAGTAGTGACGCGTCCGGCTCCTATAATTCACCCCTCCACTTT

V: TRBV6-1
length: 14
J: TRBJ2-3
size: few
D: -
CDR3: CASSRVIGGDTQYF
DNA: TGTGCCAGCAGCCGGGTCATTGGCGGGGATACGCAGTATTTT

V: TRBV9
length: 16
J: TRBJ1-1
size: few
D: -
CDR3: CASSARQGQVNTEAFF
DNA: TGTGCCAGCAGCGCTCGGCAGGGCCAGGTGAACACTGAAGCTTTCTTT

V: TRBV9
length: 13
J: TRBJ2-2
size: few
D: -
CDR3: CASSFNDGGELFF
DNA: TGTGCCAGCAGCTTTAATGACGGCGGGGAGCTTTTTTTT

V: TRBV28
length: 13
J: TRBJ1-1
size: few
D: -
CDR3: CASSLSGFDEAFF
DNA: TGTGCCAGCAGTTTGTCAGGGTTTGATGAAGCTTTCTTT

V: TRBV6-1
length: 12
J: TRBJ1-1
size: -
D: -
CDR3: CASSALNTEAFF
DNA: TGTGCCAGCAGTGCCTTGAACACTGAAGCTTTCTTT

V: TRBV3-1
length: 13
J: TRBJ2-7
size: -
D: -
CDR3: CASSRGERYEQYF
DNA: TGTGCCAGCAGCCGTGGCGAGCGGTACGAGCAGTACTTC

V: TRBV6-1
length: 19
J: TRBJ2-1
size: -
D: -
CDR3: CAINGWGLGNLLFRDEQFF
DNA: TGTGCCATCAACGGCTGGGGGTTGGGGAATTTGCTGTTTCGCGATGAGCAGTTCTTC

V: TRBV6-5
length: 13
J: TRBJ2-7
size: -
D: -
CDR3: CASSYDQSYEQYF
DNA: TGTGCCAGCAGTTACGACCAGAGCTACGAGCAGTACTTC

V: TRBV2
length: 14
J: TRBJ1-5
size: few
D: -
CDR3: CASSQVRANQPQHF
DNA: TGTGCCAGCAGTCAGGTTCGCGCCAATCAGCCCCAGCATTTT

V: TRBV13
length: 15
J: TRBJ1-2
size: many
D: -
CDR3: CASSLGRGGEDGYTF
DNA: TGTGCCAGCAGCTTAGGCCGTGGAGGGGAGGATGGCTACACCTTC

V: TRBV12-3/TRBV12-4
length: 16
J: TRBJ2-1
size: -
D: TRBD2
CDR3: CASSFLAGGEENEQFF
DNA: TGTGCCAGCAGTTTTTTAGCGGGAGGGGAGGAGAATGAGCAGTTCTTC

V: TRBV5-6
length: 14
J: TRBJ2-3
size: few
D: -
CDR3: CASSFGGARDTQYF
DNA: TGTGCCAGCAGCTTTGGTGGTGCCCGAGATACGCAGTATTTT

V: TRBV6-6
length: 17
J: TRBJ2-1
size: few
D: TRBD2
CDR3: CASSYSSPGLGDNEQFF
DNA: TGTGCCAGCAGTTACTCGTCTCCGGGACTAGGAGACAATGAGCAGTTCTTC

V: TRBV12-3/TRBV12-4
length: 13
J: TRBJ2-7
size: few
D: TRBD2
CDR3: CASSSPLSGRQYF
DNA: TGTGCCAGCAGTTCCCCCCTTAGCGGGAGGCAGTACTTC

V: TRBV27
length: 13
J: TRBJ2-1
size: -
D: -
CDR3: CASSNSNYNEQFF
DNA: TGTGCCAGCAGCAATAGTAATTACAATGAGCAGTTCTTC

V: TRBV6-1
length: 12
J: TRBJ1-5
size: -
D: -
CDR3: CASSRPNQPQHF
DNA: TGTGCCAGCAGTCGGCCAAATCAGCCCCAGCATTTT

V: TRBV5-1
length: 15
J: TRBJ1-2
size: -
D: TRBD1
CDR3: CASILGQGECYGYTF
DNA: TGCGCCAGCATACTTGGCCAGGGGGAGTGCTATGGCTACACCTTC

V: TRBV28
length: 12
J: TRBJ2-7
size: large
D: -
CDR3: CASSLWQAGQYF
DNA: TGTGCCAGCAGTTTATGGCAGGCTGGGCAGTACTTC

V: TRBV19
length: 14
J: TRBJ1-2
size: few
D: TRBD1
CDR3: CASSSPGTGLGYTF
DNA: TGTGCCAGTAGTAGCCCCGGGACAGGTCTCGGCTACACCTTC

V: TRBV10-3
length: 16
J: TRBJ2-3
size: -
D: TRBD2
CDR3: CAISEGTSGGTDTQYF
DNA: TGTGCCATCAGTGAGGGCACTAGCGGGGGCACAGATACGCAGTATTTT

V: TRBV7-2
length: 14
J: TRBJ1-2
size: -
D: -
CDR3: CASSLGVGVYGYTF
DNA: TGTGCCAGCAGCTTAGGCGTGGGGGTCTATGGCTACACCTTC

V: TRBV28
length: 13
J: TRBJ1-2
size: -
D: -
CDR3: CASSLGGAVSYTF
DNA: TGTGCCAGCAGTTTGGGGGGGGCCGTCAGCTACACCTTC

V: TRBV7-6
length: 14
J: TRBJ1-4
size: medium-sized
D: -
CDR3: CASSLFEGGEKLFF
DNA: TGTGCCAGCAGCTTATTCGAAGGGGGTGAAAAACTGTTTTTT

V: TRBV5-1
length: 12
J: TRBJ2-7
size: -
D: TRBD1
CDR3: CASSQGAYEQYF
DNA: TGCGCCAGCAGTCAGGGGGCCTACGAGCAGTACTTC

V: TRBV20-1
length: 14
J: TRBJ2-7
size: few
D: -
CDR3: CSAPRGDRTYEQYF
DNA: TGCAGCGCTCCGAGGGGGGACAGAACCTACGAGCAGTACTTC

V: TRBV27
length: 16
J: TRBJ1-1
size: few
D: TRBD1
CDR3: CASSKQGWARNTEAFF
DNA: TGTGCCAGCAGCAAACAGGGGTGGGCTCGCAACACTGAAGCTTTCTTT

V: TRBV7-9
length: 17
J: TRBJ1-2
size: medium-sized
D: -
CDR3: CASSFDLMGGSNYGYTF
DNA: TGTGCCAGCAGCTTCGACCTAATGGGGGGATCTAACTATGGCTACACCTTC

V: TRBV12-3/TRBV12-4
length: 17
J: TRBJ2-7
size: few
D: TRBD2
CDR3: CASSFAGGGGPRNAQYF
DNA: TGTGCCAGCAGTTTCGCTGGGGGGGGGGGTCCCCGAAACGCGCAGTACTTC

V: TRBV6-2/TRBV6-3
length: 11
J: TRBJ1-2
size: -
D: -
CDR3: CAIQFDCVYTF
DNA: TGTGCCATCCAGTTTGACTGTGTCTACACCTTC

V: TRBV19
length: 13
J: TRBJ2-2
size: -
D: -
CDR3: CASSILGSWELFF
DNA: TGTGCCAGTAGTATATTGGGATCCTGGGAGCTGTTTTTT

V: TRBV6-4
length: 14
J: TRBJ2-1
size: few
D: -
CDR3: CASSEEDDSNEQFF
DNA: TGTGCCAGCAGTGAAGAGGACGACTCCAATGAGCAGTTCTTC

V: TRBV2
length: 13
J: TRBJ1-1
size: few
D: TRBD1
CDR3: CAGRFRGVTEAFF
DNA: TGTGCCGGCCGTTTCAGGGGGGTAACTGAAGCTTTCTTT

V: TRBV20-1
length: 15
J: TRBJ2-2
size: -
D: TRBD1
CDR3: CSARSSTGSTGELFF
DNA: TGCAGTGCTAGATCTTCGACAGGGAGCACCGGGGAGCTGTTTTTT

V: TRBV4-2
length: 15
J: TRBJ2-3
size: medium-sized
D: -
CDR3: CASSQDLDYTDTQYF
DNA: TGTGCCAGCAGCCAAGATCTCGACTACACAGATACGCAGTATTTT

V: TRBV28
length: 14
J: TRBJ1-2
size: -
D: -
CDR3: CASRTKATGRGDTF
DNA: TGTGCCAGCAGGACCAAAGCAACGGGGAGAGGCGACACCTTC

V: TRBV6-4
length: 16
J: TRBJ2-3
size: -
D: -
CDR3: CASSTEWSLGTDTQYF
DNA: TGTGCCAGCAGCACTGAGTGGTCGCTCGGCACAGATACGCAGTATTTT

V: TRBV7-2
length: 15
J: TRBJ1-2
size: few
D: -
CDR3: CASSLALITPYGYTF
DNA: TGTGCCAGCAGCTTAGCGCTGATAACCCCCTATGGCTACACCTTC

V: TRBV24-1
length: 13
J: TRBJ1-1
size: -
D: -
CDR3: CATSDRTGFEAFF
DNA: TGTGCCACCAGTGATCGAACAGGTTTTGAAGCTTTCTTT